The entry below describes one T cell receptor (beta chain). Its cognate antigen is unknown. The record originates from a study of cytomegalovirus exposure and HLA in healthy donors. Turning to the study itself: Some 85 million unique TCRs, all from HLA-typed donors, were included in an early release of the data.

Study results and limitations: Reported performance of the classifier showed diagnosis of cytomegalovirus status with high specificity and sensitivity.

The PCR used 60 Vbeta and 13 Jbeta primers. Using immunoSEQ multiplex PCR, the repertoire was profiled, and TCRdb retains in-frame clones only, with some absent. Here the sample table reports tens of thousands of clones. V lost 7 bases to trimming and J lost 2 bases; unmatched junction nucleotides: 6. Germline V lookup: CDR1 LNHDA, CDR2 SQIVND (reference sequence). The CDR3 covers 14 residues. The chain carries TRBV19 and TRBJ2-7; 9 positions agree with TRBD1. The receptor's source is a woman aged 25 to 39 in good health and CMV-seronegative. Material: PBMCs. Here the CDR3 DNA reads TGTGCCAGTAACCCCCGGACAGGGGCCTACGAGCAGTACTTC. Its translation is CASNPRTGAYEQYF.